Listed below are T cell receptor beta chains from one sample, sequenced in a study of blood T cells in healthy people across ages. TCRdb called the 5' RACE reads again in MiXCR, with one record for every CDR3 protein. The sample includes roughly 800,000 distinct CDR3 sequences, approximately 25% of them seen just once. The same specimen was also included in a second study, on T cells of mothers and their children.

Material: blood. These receptors were obtained from a boy between 10 and 17 years old in good health. Each CDR3 is given with its conserved first and last residue. The D gene is left open where the match is weak. Expanded clones are given a class, and other clones once, few, many or no size at all.

cdr3_nt: TGTGCCGGCAGCCGGGACTCGAACACCGGGGAGCTGTTTTTT
cdr3_aa: CAGSRDSNTGELFF
d_call: -
v_call: TRBV7-2
j_call: TRBJ2-2
clone_size: -

cdr3_nt: TGTGCCAGCAGCCACCTCCCGGGACTGGATAAAGAGACCCAGTACTTC
cdr3_aa: CASSHLPGLDKETQYF
d_call: -
v_call: TRBV6-2/TRBV6-3
j_call: TRBJ2-5
clone_size: -

cdr3_nt: TGTGCCAGCAGCCCGTCTAGTGGGTACAATGAGCAGTTCTTC
cdr3_aa: CASSPSSGYNEQFF
d_call: -
v_call: TRBV14
j_call: TRBJ2-1
clone_size: -

cdr3_nt: TGTGCCAGCAGCCTTGTTTATGGAGAGACCCAGTACTTC
cdr3_aa: CASSLVYGETQYF
d_call: -
v_call: TRBV14
j_call: TRBJ2-5
clone_size: -

cdr3_nt: TGTGCCAGCAGCCATGGGATCTCCAGCTCTGGAAACACCATATATTTT
cdr3_aa: CASSHGISSSGNTIYF
d_call: -
v_call: TRBV3-1
j_call: TRBJ1-3
clone_size: few

cdr3_nt: TGTGCCAGCAGCCTATTAGCGGGGTCTCCCACAGATACGCAGTATTTT
cdr3_aa: CASSLLAGSPTDTQYF
d_call: TRBD2
v_call: TRBV7-2
j_call: TRBJ2-3
clone_size: -

cdr3_nt: TGTGCCAGCAGCGTAGGGTACGGCGGGGAGACCCAGTACTTC
cdr3_aa: CASSVGYGGETQYF
d_call: -
v_call: TRBV9
j_call: TRBJ2-5
clone_size: -

cdr3_nt: TGTGCCAGCAGCTTACTCTTAGGGGATGATACGCAGTATTTT
cdr3_aa: CASSLLLGDDTQYF
d_call: -
v_call: TRBV5-6
j_call: TRBJ2-3
clone_size: -

cdr3_nt: TGCAGTGCTAGATCCGGGACAGGGGCCTTTGAGCAGTTCTTC
cdr3_aa: CSARSGTGAFEQFF
d_call: TRBD1
v_call: TRBV20-1
j_call: TRBJ2-1
clone_size: -

cdr3_nt: TGCGCCAGCAGGGTCCCAGGGAATACAGATACGCAGTATTTT
cdr3_aa: CASRVPGNTDTQYF
d_call: -
v_call: TRBV5-1
j_call: TRBJ2-3
clone_size: -

cdr3_nt: TGCGCCAGCAGCCAAGAAGTGGTTATCCGAGGAGGCTACACCTTC
cdr3_aa: CASSQEVVIRGGYTF
d_call: -
v_call: TRBV4-3
j_call: TRBJ1-2
clone_size: few

cdr3_nt: TGTGCCAGCAGTTTATCGTCCGGGGCCCCCTACAATGAGCAGTTCTTC
cdr3_aa: CASSLSSGAPYNEQFF
d_call: -
v_call: TRBV27
j_call: TRBJ2-1
clone_size: few

cdr3_nt: TGTGCCATCAAAGAAGGTACGGCGGGGAGCTCCTACAATGAGCAGTTCTTC
cdr3_aa: CAIKEGTAGSSYNEQFF
d_call: -
v_call: TRBV10-3
j_call: TRBJ2-1
clone_size: few

cdr3_nt: TGTGCCAGCAGCCAAGATGGGACAGGGGCCTACGAGCAGTACTTC
cdr3_aa: CASSQDGTGAYEQYF
d_call: TRBD1
v_call: TRBV14
j_call: TRBJ2-7
clone_size: many

cdr3_nt: TGCAGTGCTCTGGACCAGCGGACCGAGACCCAGTACTTC
cdr3_aa: CSALDQRTETQYF
d_call: -
v_call: TRBV20-1
j_call: TRBJ2-5
clone_size: -

cdr3_nt: TGCGCCAGCATCCCGGACAGGGAAAGGTACAATGAGCAGTTCTTC
cdr3_aa: CASIPDRERYNEQFF
d_call: TRBD1
v_call: TRBV5-1
j_call: TRBJ2-1
clone_size: -

cdr3_nt: TGCGCCAGCAGCCAAGATCTCGGCCCGAGCTCCTACGAGCAGTACTTC
cdr3_aa: CASSQDLGPSSYEQYF
d_call: -
v_call: TRBV4-3
j_call: TRBJ2-7
clone_size: few

cdr3_nt: TGCAGCGTTGAAGATTCGGTAGGAGAGACCCAGTACTTC
cdr3_aa: CSVEDSVGETQYF
d_call: -
v_call: TRBV29-1
j_call: TRBJ2-5
clone_size: few

cdr3_nt: TGTGCCAGCAGCCAAGTGTGGGCAGGGGCCGGAAAACTGTTTTTT
cdr3_aa: CASSQVWAGAGKLFF
d_call: -
v_call: TRBV3-1
j_call: TRBJ1-4
clone_size: -

cdr3_nt: TGTGCCAGCAGCGTAGCTTTCACAGAGAGACTAGCGGGAGGCCCCGGGGAGCTGTTTTTT
cdr3_aa: CASSVAFTERLAGGPGELFF
d_call: TRBD2
v_call: TRBV9
j_call: TRBJ2-2
clone_size: few

cdr3_nt: TGTGCCAGCAGCTTAACCCTTCTAACTACCAACTATGGCTACACCTTC
cdr3_aa: CASSLTLLTTNYGYTF
d_call: -
v_call: TRBV7-2
j_call: TRBJ1-2
clone_size: few

cdr3_nt: TGTGCCAGCAGCGATGGAAAGGCAGGAGACAACATTCAGTACTTC
cdr3_aa: CASSDGKAGDNIQYF
d_call: -
v_call: TRBV7-9
j_call: TRBJ2-4
clone_size: -

cdr3_nt: TGTGCCTGCAGCCACCGGGACAGGGCCTACGAGCAGTACTTC
cdr3_aa: CACSHRDRAYEQYF
d_call: TRBD1
v_call: TRBV7-9
j_call: TRBJ2-7
clone_size: few

cdr3_nt: TGCAGTGTCAAGGGGCCGGGGGCCTACGAGCAGTACTTC
cdr3_aa: CSVKGPGAYEQYF
d_call: -
v_call: TRBV20-1
j_call: TRBJ2-7
clone_size: -

cdr3_nt: TGCAGTGCACCAAATCGGGGAGGGGGCGAGCAGTACTTC
cdr3_aa: CSAPNRGGGEQYF
d_call: -
v_call: TRBV20-1
j_call: TRBJ2-7
clone_size: few

cdr3_nt: TGTGCCAGCAGCCATGGGACTATTGGGCAGTTCTTC
cdr3_aa: CASSHGTIGQFF
d_call: TRBD2
v_call: TRBV3-1
j_call: TRBJ2-1
clone_size: -

cdr3_nt: TGCGCCAGCAGCCAAGCCCGGACTAGCGGAATCTACAATGAGCAGTTCTTC
cdr3_aa: CASSQARTSGIYNEQFF
d_call: TRBD2
v_call: TRBV4-3
j_call: TRBJ2-1
clone_size: -

cdr3_nt: TGCGCCAGCAGCTCCCCGTCCTCCTCAGGGGGCGCAGGCCACACCTTC
cdr3_aa: CASSSPSSSGGAGHTF
d_call: TRBD1
v_call: TRBV5-1
j_call: TRBJ1-2
clone_size: few